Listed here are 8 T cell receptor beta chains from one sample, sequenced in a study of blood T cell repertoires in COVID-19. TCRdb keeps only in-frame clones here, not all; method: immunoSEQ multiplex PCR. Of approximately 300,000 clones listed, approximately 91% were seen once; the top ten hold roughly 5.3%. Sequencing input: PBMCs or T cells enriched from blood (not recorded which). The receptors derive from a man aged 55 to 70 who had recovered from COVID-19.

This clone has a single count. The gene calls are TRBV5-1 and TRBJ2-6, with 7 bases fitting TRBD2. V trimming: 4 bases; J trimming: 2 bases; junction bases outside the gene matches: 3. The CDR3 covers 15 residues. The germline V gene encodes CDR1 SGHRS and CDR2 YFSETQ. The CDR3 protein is CASSLGGAGANVLTF. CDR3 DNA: TGCGCCAGCAGCCTGGGGGGGGCTGGGGCCAACGTCCTGACTTTC.

The CDR3 coding sequence is TGTGCCAGCAGTTTATTCCCTCGCACTAGCTCGGGGTCCTACGAGCAGTACTTC. Translated, it gives CASSLFPRTSSGSYEQYF. The chain couples TRBV27 to TRBJ2-7, with D possibly matching TRBD2 (6 bases). Per the germline V gene, CDR1 is MNHEY and CDR2 is SMNVEV (reference sequence). There are 18 residues in the CDR3. V lost 1 base, J lost 1 base, and 20 bases lay in between.

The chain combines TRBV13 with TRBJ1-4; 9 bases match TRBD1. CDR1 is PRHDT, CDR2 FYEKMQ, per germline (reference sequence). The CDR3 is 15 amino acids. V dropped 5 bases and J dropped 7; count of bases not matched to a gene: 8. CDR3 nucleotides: TGTGCCAGCAGCCCGACAGGGGGGTACGGTGAAAAACTGTTTTTT. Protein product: CASSPTGGYGEKLFF. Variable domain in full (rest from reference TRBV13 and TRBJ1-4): AAGVIQSPRHLIKEKRETATLKCYPIPRHDTVYWYQQGPGQDPQFLISFYEKMQSDKGSIPDRFSAQQFSDYHSELNMSSLELGDSALYFCASSPTGGYGEKLFFGSGTQLSVL.

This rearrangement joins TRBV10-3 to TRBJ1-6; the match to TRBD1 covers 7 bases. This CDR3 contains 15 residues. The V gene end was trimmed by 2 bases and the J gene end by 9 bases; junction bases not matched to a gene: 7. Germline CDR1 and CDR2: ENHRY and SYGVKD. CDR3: CAISEPTGKFSPLHF. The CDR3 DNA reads TGTGCCATCAGTGAGCCGACAGGGAAGTTTTCACCCCTCCACTTT.

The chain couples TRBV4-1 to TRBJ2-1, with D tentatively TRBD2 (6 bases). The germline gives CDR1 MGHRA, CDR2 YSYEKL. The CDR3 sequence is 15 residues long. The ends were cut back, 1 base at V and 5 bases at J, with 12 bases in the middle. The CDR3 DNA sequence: TGCGCCAGCAGCCAAGCGGCAGGGAGGAACAATGAGCAGTTCTTC. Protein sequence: CASSQAAGRNNEQFF.

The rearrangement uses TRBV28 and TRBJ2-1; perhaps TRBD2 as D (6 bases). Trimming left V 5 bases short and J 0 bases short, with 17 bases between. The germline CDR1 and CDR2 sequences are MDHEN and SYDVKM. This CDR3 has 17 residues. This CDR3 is CASSHWTTKSSYNEQFF. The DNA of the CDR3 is TGTGCCAGCAGTCACTGGACTACCAAGAGCTCCTACAATGAGCAGTTCTTC.

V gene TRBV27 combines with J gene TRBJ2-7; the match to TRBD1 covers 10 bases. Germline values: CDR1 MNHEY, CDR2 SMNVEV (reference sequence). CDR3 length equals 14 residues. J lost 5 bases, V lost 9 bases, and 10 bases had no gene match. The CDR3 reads CASTRGQGSNEQYF. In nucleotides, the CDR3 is TGTGCCAGTACCAGGGGACAGGGGTCCAACGAGCAGTACTTC.

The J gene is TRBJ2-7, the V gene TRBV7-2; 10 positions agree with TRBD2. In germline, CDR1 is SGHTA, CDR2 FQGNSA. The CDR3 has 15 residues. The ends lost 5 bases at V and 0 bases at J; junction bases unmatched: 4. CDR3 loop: CASSHRTSGSYEQYF. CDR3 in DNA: TGTGCCAGCAGCCACAGGACTAGCGGCTCCTACGAGCAGTACTTC.